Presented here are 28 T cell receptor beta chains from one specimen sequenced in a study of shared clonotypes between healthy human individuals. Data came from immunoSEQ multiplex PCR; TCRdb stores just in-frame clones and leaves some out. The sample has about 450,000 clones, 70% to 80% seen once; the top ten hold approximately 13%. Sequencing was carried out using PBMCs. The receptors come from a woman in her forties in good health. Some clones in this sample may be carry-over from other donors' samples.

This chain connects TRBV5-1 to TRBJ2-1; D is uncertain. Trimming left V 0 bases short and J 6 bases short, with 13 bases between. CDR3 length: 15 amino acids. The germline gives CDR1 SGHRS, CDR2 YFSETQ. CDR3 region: CASSLAERSGNEQFF. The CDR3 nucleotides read TGCGCCAGCAGCTTGGCCGAGAGGAGTGGCAATGAGCAGTTCTTC.

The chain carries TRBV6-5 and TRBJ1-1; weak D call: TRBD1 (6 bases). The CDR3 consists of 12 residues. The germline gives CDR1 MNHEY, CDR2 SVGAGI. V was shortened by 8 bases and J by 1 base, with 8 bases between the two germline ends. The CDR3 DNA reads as TGTGCCAGCCTGGACAGGAACACTGAAGCTTTCTTT. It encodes CASLDRNTEAFF.

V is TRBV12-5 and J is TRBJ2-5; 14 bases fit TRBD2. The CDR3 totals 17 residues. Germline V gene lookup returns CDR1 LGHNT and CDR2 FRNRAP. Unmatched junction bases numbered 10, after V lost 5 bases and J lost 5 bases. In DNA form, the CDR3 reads TGTGCTAGTGGTGCCGGGACTAGCGGGAGTCTGACGGAGACCCAGTACTTC. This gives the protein CASGAGTSGSLTETQYF.

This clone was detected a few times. DNA for the CDR3: TGCGCCAGCAGCTTGGTTGGGTCGGCTAATGAAAAACTGTTTTTT. Translating gives CASSLVGSANEKLFF. The chain links TRBV5-1 to TRBJ1-4, with D hard to call. The CDR3 is 15 amino acids. Germline lookup yields CDR1 SGHRS and CDR2 YFSETQ. V was cut by 0 bases and J by 3 bases, with 9 bases left in between.

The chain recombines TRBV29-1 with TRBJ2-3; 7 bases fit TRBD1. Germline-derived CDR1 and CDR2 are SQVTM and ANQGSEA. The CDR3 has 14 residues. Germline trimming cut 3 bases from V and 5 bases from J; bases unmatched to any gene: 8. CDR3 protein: CSVDGFTGVDTQYF. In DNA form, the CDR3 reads TGCAGCGTTGATGGGTTTACAGGGGTAGATACGCAGTATTTT.

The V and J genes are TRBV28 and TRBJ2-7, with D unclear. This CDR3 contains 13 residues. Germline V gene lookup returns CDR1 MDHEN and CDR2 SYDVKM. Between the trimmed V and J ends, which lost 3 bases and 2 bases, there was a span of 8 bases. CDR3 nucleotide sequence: TGTGCCAGCAGTTTGCCCCAGACCTACGAGCAGTACTTC. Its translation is CASSLPQTYEQYF.

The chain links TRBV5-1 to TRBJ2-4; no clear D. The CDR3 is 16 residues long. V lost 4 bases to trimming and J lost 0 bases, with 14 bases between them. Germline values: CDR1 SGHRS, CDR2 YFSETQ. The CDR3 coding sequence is TGCGCCAGCAGCCTTACAGCCGGCCTAGCCAAAAACATTCAGTACTTC. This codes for CASSLTAGLAKNIQYF.

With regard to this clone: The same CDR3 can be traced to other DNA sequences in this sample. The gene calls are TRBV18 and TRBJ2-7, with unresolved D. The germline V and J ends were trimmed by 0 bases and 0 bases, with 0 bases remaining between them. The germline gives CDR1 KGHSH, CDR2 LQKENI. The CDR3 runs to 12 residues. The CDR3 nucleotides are TGTGCCAGCTCACCACCCTCCTACGAGCAGTACTTC. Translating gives CASSPPSYEQYF.

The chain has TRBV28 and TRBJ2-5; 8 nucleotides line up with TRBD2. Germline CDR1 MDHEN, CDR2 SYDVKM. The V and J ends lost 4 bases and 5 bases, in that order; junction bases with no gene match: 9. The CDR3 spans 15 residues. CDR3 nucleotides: TGTGCCAGCAGTTCTTTGTTTAGCGGGGAGGAGACCCAGTACTTC. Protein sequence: CASSSLFSGEETQYF.

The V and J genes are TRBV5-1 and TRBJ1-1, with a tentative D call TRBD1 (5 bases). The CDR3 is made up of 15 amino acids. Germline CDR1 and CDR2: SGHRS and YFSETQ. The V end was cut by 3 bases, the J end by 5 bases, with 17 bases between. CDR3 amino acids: CASSSGGDLWTEAFF. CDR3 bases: TGCGCCAGCAGCTCCGGGGGGGACTTGTGGACTGAAGCTTTCTTT.

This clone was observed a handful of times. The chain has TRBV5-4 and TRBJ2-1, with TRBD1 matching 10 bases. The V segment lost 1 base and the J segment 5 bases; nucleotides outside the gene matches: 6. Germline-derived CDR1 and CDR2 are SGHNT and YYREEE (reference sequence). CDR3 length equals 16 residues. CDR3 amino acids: CASSLPLGQGNNEQFF. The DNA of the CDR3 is TGTGCCAGCAGCTTGCCGTTGGGACAGGGGAACAATGAGCAGTTCTTC.

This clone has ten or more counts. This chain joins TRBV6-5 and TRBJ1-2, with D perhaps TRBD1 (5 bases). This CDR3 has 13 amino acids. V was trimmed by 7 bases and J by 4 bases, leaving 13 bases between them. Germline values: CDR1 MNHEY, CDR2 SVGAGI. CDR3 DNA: TGTGCCAGCAACGACGGGACGGTCTATGGCTACACCTTC. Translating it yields CASNDGTVYGYTF.

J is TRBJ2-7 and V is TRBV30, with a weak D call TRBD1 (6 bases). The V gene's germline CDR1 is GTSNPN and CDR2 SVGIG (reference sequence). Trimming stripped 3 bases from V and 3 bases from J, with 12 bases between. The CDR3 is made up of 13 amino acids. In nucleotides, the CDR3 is TGTGCCTGGAGCCGGGACACTATCTACGAGCAGTACTTC. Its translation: CAWSRDTIYEQYF.

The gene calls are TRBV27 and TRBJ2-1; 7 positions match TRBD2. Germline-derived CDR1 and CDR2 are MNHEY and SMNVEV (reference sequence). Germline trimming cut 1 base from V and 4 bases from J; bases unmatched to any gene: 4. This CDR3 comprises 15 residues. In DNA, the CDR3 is TGTGCCAGCAGTTTATGGGCGGGAGAGTACAATGAGCAGTTCTTC. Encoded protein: CASSLWAGEYNEQFF.

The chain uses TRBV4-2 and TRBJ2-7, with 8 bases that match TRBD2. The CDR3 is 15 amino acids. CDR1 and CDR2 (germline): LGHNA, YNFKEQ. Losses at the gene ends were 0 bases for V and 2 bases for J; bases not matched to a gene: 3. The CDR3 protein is CASSQEISGTYEQYF. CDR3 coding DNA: TGTGCCAGCAGCCAAGAAATTAGCGGGACCTACGAGCAGTACTTC.

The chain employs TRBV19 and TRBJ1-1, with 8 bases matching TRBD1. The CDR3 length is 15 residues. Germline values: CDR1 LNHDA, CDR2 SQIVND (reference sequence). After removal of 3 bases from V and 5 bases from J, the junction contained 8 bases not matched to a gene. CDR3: CASSIPGGGRTEAFF. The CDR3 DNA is TGTGCCAGTAGTATTCCAGGGGGCGGCAGGACTGAAGCTTTCTTT.

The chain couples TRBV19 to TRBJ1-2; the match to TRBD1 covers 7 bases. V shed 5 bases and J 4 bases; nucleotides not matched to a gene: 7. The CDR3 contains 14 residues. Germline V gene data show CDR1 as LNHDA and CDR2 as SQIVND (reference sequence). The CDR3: CASSFRTGGYGYTF. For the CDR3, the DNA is TGTGCCAGTAGTTTCAGGACAGGAGGCTATGGCTACACCTTC.

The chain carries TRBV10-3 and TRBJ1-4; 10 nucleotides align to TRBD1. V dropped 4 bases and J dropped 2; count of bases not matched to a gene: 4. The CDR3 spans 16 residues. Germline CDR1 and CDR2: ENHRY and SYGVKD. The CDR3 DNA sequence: TGTGCCATCAGTGGGGACAGGGGAGATACTAATGAAAAACTGTTTTTT. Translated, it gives CAISGDRGDTNEKLFF.

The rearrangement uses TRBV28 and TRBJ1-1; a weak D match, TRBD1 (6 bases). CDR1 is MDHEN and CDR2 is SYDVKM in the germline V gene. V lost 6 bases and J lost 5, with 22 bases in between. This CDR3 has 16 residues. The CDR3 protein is CASSPHGGAKNTEAFF. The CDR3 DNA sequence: TGTGCCAGCAGCCCTCATGGGGGGGCGAAGAATACTGAAGCTTTCTTT.

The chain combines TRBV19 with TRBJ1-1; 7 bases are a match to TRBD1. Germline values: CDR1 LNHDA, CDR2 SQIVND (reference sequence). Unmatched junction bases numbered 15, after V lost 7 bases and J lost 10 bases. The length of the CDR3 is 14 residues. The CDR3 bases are TGTGCCAGTACTCCCGGGACAGCGCAACTGGGAGCTTTCTTT. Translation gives CASTPGTAQLGAFF.

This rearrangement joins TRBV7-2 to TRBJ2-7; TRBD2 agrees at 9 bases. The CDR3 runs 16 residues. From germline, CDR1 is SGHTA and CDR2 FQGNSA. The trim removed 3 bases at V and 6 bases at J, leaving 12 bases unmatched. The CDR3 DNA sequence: TGTGCCAGCAGCTTGCTGTGGGCTAGCGGGATAAGCGAGCAGTACTTC. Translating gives CASSLLWASGISEQYF.

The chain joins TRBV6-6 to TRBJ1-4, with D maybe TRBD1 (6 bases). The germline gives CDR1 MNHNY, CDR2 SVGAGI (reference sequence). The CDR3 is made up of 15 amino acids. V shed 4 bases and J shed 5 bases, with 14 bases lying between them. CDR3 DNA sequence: TGTGCCAGCAGTTCCCTCGGGAGGGGGAATGAAAAACTGTTTTTT. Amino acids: CASSSLGRGNEKLFF.

The chain's CDR3 is CASSLWAGRTDTQYF. The CDR3 DNA reads as TGTGCCAGCAGTTTGTGGGCGGGGCGCACAGATACGCAGTATTTT. The chain combines TRBV28 with TRBJ2-3, with D tentatively TRBD2 (6 bases). The V end was cut by 3 bases, the J end by 1 base, with 11 bases between. CDR1 is MDHEN, CDR2 SYDVKM, per germline. The CDR3 is made up of 15 amino acids.

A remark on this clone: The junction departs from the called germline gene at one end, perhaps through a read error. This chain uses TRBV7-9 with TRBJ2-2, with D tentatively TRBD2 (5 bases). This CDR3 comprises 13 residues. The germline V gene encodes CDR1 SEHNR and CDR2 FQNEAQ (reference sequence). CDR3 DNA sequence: TGTGCCAGCAGCTTAGTGTTGAACGGGGAGCTGGTTTTT. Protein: CASSLVLNGELVF.

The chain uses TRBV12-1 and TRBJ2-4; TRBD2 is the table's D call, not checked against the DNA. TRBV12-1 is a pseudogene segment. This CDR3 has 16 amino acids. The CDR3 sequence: CASSALADLAKNIQYF. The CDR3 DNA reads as TGTGCCAGCAGCGCCTTAGCGGACTTAGCCAAAAACATTCAGTACTTC.

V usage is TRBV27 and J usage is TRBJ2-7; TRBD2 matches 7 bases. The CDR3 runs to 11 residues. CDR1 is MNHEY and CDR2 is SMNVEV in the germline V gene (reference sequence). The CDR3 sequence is CAAGQFVEQYF. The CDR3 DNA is TGTGCAGCGGGGCAGTTTGTCGAGCAGTACTTC.

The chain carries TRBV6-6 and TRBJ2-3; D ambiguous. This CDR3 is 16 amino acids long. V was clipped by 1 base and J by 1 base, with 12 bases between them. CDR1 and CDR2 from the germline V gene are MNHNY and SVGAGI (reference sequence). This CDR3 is CASSYFSRWGTDTQYF. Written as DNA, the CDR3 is TGTGCCAGCAGTTACTTTTCTAGGTGGGGCACAGATACGCAGTATTTT.

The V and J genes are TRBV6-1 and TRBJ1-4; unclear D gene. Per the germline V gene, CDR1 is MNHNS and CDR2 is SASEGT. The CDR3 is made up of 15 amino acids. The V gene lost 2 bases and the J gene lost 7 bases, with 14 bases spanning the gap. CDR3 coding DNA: TGTGCCAGCAGTGAATATGGCCGAGATAGTGAAAAACTGTTTTTT. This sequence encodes CASSEYGRDSEKLFF.